Listed below are T cell receptor beta chains from one sample, sequenced in a study of T cell responses to AZD1222 COVID-19 vaccine. Sequencing was performed with immunoSEQ multiplex PCR; in TCRdb, only in-frame clones are kept and a portion is missing. The sample has 84,000 or so clones, about 85% seen once; the top ten hold roughly 1.6%. The source was peripheral blood, collected on day 0 of AZD1222 vaccination. The source is an adult in good health. The CDR3 runs from the conserved cysteine through the conserved F or W. The order of the fields is D gene, clone size, V gene, CDR3 length, J gene, CDR3 DNA, CDR3 protein. The D gene is left open where the match is weak. The size entry is marked missing in some rows and otherwise reads once, few, many or a size class.

.	.	TRBV18	15	TRBJ1-1	TGTGCCAGCTCACCGAGGGACGGGGCGGACACTGAAGCTTTCTTT	CASSPRDGADTEAFF
TRBD2	.	TRBV6-2/TRBV6-3	16	TRBJ2-3	TGTGCCAGCAGTTCAGGAGCGGGAGGGAACACAGATACGCAGTATTTT	CASSSGAGGNTDTQYF
TRBD1	.	TRBV6-5	15	TRBJ1-2	TGTGCCAGCAGAAGCGGGACAGGGTCTAACTATGGCTACACCTTC	CASRSGTGSNYGYTF
.	few	TRBV15	13	TRBJ1-5	TGTGCCACCAGCAGCCAGACATATCAGCCCCAGCATTTT	CATSSQTYQPQHF
TRBD2	.	TRBV18	16	TRBJ2-4	TGTGCCAGCTCACCCCGGGGAGGGGCGAACAAAAACATTCAGTACTTC	CASSPRGGANKNIQYF
.	.	TRBV21-1	15	TRBJ1-1	TGTGCCAGCAGCCTCGGACCCCGGGAAACAGTTGAAGCTTTCTTT	CASSLGPRETVEAFF
TRBD1	.	TRBV7-2	13	TRBJ1-2	TGTGCCAGCAGCCGAGGACAGGGGAACGGCTACACCTTC	CASSRGQGNGYTF
.	.	TRBV11-3	12	TRBJ2-7	TGTGCCAGCAGCTTAGTGGGAGGCGAGCAGTACTTC	CASSLVGGEQYF
.	once	TRBV5-1	14	TRBJ1-6	TGCGCCAGCAGCTATCAGGGCGATAATTCACCCCTCCACTTT	CASSYQGDNSPLHF
.	.	TRBV10-3	14	TRBJ2-1	TGTGCCATCAGCCGAGAGGGTAGGGGCAATGAGCAGTTCTTC	CAISREGRGNEQFF
.	.	TRBV15	15	TRBJ1-6	TGTGCCACCAGCAGCGGTCAGCTTGATAATTCACCCCTCCACTTT	CATSSGQLDNSPLHF
.	.	TRBV29-1	16	TRBJ1-2	TGCAGCGTTGAAGATAAAGGGTCGGGCACCTCGGCCTGGCGCACCTTC	CSVEDKGSGTSAWRTF
.	.	TRBV6-5	12	TRBJ2-1	TGTGCCGTAGCAGCTACCTACAATGAGCAGTTCTTC	CAVAATYNEQFF
.	.	TRBV6-4	13	TRBJ2-5	TGTGCCAGCAGTGATCAGTCCGGGGGTCCCCAGTACTTC	CASSDQSGGPQYF
TRBD2	.	TRBV18	15	TRBJ2-1	TGTGCCAGCTCACAAGGACTAGCGGGAGTTCAAGAGCAGTTCTTC	CASSQGLAGVQEQFF
TRBD2	.	TRBV6-2/TRBV6-3	17	TRBJ2-7	TGTGCCAGCAGTTACTCGGTTAGCGGGAGAGGTCAGTACGAGCAGTACTTC	CASSYSVSGRGQYEQYF
.	.	TRBV7-9	13	TRBJ1-2	TGTGCCAGCAGCTTACCGGGGAACTATGGCTACACCTTC	CASSLPGNYGYTF
.	.	TRBV29-1	14	TRBJ1-2	TGCAGCGCTGAGGGCCAATCTATCGCCTATGGCTACACCTTC	CSAEGQSIAYGYTF
.	.	TRBV4-3	14	TRBJ1-1	TGCGCCAGCAGCCAAGAGACGGGGGACACTGAAGCTTTCTTT	CASSQETGDTEAFF
.	.	TRBV9	17	TRBJ1-1	TGTGCCAGCAGCGTAGATGGTGGGGGCGGGAGGAACACTGAAGCTTTCTTT	CASSVDGGGGRNTEAFF
.	.	TRBV5-6	14	TRBJ1-1	TGTGCCAGCAGCTTGGGACGCGTGAACACTGAAGCTTTCTTT	CASSLGRVNTEAFF
.	.	TRBV27	14	TRBJ2-3	TGTGCCAGCAGTTTAATTGCTAGCACAGATACGCAGTATTTT	CASSLIASTDTQYF
.	.	TRBV12-5	15	TRBJ1-1	TGTGCTAGTGGCCCCGCGGCGGGCTCAACCGCTGAAGCTTTCTTT	CASGPAAGSTAEAFF
.	once	TRBV12-5	17	TRBJ1-3	TGTGCTAGTGGCCCGATTCCTCAGGGAATGGGGGGAAACACCATATATTTT	CASGPIPQGMGGNTIYF
TRBD1	.	TRBV29-1	15	TRBJ2-1	TGCAGCGTTGAAGCGTGGACAGGGTATAACAATGAGCAGTTCTTC	CSVEAWTGYNNEQFF
.	.	TRBV4-3	18	TRBJ2-1	TGCGCCAGCAGCGCTCGGTGGATTCGCGGGCCCTCCTACAATGAGCAGTTCTTC	CASSARWIRGPSYNEQFF
TRBD2	few	TRBV30	14	TRBJ2-1	TGTGCCTGGAGTTTAACTAGCGGAGTGAATGAGCAGTTCTTC	CAWSLTSGVNEQFF
.	once	TRBV7-9	17	TRBJ2-4	TGTGCCAGCAGCTTAGCGGGGCGGGGACTAGCCAAAAACATTCAGTACTTC	CASSLAGRGLAKNIQYF
.	few	TRBV7-8	16	TRBJ1-5	TGTGCCAGCAGCTTAAGGGAGCTGAATAGCAATCAGCCCCAGCATTTT	CASSLRELNSNQPQHF
TRBD1	.	TRBV28	13	TRBJ2-5	TGTGCCAGCACAGGGGGCGCCCGGGAGACCCAGTACTTC	CASTGGARETQYF
.	.	TRBV4-1	14	TRBJ1-5	TGCGCCAGCAGACACGCCGGCCTAGGACAGCCCCAGCATTTT	CASRHAGLGQPQHF
TRBD1	.	TRBV6-5	14	TRBJ1-2	TGTGCCAGCGGGGGGACAGGGTCTGACTATGGCTACACCTTC	CASGGTGSDYGYTF
.	.	TRBV19	15	TRBJ2-2	TGTGCCAGTAGTAAACGGACGGACAACACCGGGGAGCTGTTTTTT	CASSKRTDNTGELFF
TRBD2	once	TRBV2	15	TRBJ2-3	TGTGCCAGCAGTGAAGATAGCGGGAGCGCCGATACGCAGTATTTT	CASSEDSGSADTQYF
TRBD1	few	TRBV7-8	17	TRBJ1-1	TGTGCCAGCAGCCTTAGTAGGTTGGCAGGGGGTGACACTGAAGCTTTCTTT	CASSLSRLAGGDTEAFF
.	once	TRBV6-2/TRBV6-3	14	TRBJ2-7	TGTGCCAGCAGTTACGGGGGGCTCTTCTACGAGCAGTACTTC	CASSYGGLFYEQYF
TRBD2	few	TRBV7-2	15	TRBJ2-1	TGTGCCAGCAGCTCCCTGGGACTACGATACAATGAGCAGTTCTTC	CASSSLGLRYNEQFF
TRBD1	.	TRBV7-2	13	TRBJ2-1	TGTGCCAGCAGCTTGGGACAGATCAATGAGCAGTTCTTC	CASSLGQINEQFF
.	few	TRBV6-5	15	TRBJ2-1	TGTGCCAGCAAGCGTTCTGACGGCGCCTACAATGAGCAGTTCTTC	CASKRSDGAYNEQFF
TRBD2	.	TRBV2	15	TRBJ2-5	TGTGCCAGCCTAAAACCGGGACTAGCGGAAGAGACCCAGTACTTC	CASLKPGLAEETQYF
.	.	TRBV7-2	14	TRBJ1-1	TGTGCCAGCAGCTCCCCCTTTGGGAACACTGAAGCTTTCTTT	CASSSPFGNTEAFF
.	few	TRBV29-1	12	TRBJ1-1	TGCAGCGGTGGACAAGTGAACACTGAAGCTTTCTTT	CSGGQVNTEAFF
.	.	TRBV5-5	12	TRBJ2-7	TGTGCCAGCAGTCAGGGGGGGTACGAGCAGTACTTC	CASSQGGYEQYF
.	.	TRBV21-1	11	TRBJ2-7	TGTGCCAGCAGCAAAATTTACGAGCAGTACTTC	CASSKIYEQYF
.	.	TRBV29-1	13	TRBJ2-1	TGCAGCGTTGTGGCTACCCGTGAGAATGAGCAGTTCTTC	CSVVATRENEQFF
.	.	TRBV19	15	TRBJ2-1	TGTGCCAGTACTCCTCGGGGAGCCAATCTCAATGAGCAGTTCTTC	CASTPRGANLNEQFF
.	.	TRBV18	13	TRBJ2-7	TGTGCCAGCTCATCCTTTGATAAGGACGAGCAGTACTTC	CASSSFDKDEQYF
.	.	TRBV19	13	TRBJ2-3	TGTGCCAGTAGTATCCAGAGCACAGATACGCAGTATTTT	CASSIQSTDTQYF
.	once	TRBV29-1	12	TRBJ2-5	TGCAGCGTTGGGGCCCGTGGGGAGACCCAGTACTTC	CSVGARGETQYF
TRBD1	.	TRBV30	11	TRBJ1-2	TGTGCCTGGTTGACAGGGGCCGGCTACACCTTC	CAWLTGAGYTF
.	.	TRBV7-8	15	TRBJ1-2	TGTGCCAGCAGCTTAGAACCAGGGGCTAACTATGGCTACACCTTC	CASSLEPGANYGYTF
.	.	TRBV5-1	13	TRBJ2-7	TGCGCCAGCAGCTTTGTAGATGTGGGCGAGCAGTACTTC	CASSFVDVGEQYF
.	.	TRBV18	16	TRBJ1-2	TGTGCCAGCTCACCATTTAGAGGCCCGAAGGACTATGGCTACACCTTC	CASSPFRGPKDYGYTF
.	.	TRBV20-1	11	TRBJ2-1	TGCAGTGCCCCCGAATTGAATGAGCAGTTCTTC	CSAPELNEQFF
.	.	TRBV9	17	TRBJ1-1	TGTGCCAGCAGCGCCCCCGGCCTGGGACAAAAGAACACTGAAGCTTTCTTT	CASSAPGLGQKNTEAFF
TRBD1	.	TRBV7-4	17	TRBJ2-7	TGTGCCAGCAGCTTAGAGGAGACGGACAGGGGAATCTACGAGCAGTACTTC	CASSLEETDRGIYEQYF
.	.	TRBV6-2/TRBV6-3	12	TRBJ1-2	TGTGCCAGCAGTTACAGGGGTCGAGGCTACACCTTC	CASSYRGRGYTF
.	.	TRBV12-3/TRBV12-4	13	TRBJ2-7	TGTGCCAGCAGACAGAGCGGAACCTACGAGCAGTACTTC	CASRQSGTYEQYF